Below are 5 T cell receptor beta chains sequenced from a single sample in a study of T cell clusters in autoimmune cytopenias (dated by TCRdb to between 2017 and 2020). For each sample, TRB amplification used approximately 260 ng of peripheral blood genomic DNA, equal to approximately 37,500 genome equivalents. TCRdb records Illumina MiSeq as the sequencer. TRB rearrangements were amplified by multiplex PCR using a touch-down protocol with TRB-A and TRB-B primer pools mixed in one tube. Following TCRdb reprocessing, every CDR3 protein sequence forms one entry, and DNA is not provided. This sample's clone table shows about 5,000 distinct CDR3 sequences. Clones ranked in the top ten supply 4.9% of the sample. Sequenced sample: peripheral blood. The receptors stem from a human donor with an autoimmune cytopenia or autoimmune hepatitis (not recorded which).

This clonotype is deemed medium-sized (0.01 to 0.1%) by its frequency. The V call is TRBV30, the J call TRBJ2-7; TCRdb returns TRBD1, unconfirmable since there is no DNA. The CDR3 has 14 amino acids. CDR1 is GTSNPN, CDR2 SVGIG, per germline (reference sequence). CDR3 residues: CATSTGAVSHEQYF.

The rearrangement joins TRBV4-3 to TRBJ2-1; the TCRdb call, TRBD2, lacks DNA for checking. Germline V gene sequence: CDR1 LGHNA, CDR2 YSLEER. This CDR3 has 16 residues. The chain's CDR3 is CASSQDRLAGSNEQFF.

This clonotype ranks as medium-sized in terms of frequency. V gene TRBV6-5 combines with J gene TRBJ2-1; there is no DNA to check the TCRdb D call of TRBD2. CDR1 MNHEY and CDR2 SVGAGI come from the germline V gene. This CDR3 has 15 residues. The CDR3 spells CASSYWGTSKNEQFF.

This clonotype is identified as medium-sized from frequency. The genes are TRBV27 and TRBJ2-1. Germline V lookup: CDR1 MNHEY, CDR2 SMNVEV (reference sequence). The CDR3 extends over 16 amino acids. The CDR3 protein is CASSLSRFLLYNEQFF.

This clonotype is classed as medium-sized (0.01 to 0.1%) by frequency. The chain combines TRBV6-1 with TRBJ2-5; TCRdb names TRBD2, which stays unverified in the absence of DNA. The germline gives CDR1 MNHNS, CDR2 SASEGT. This CDR3 is 17 amino acids long. CDR3 sequence reads: CASSDRTGGAYQETQYF.